The clone carrying this T cell receptor (beta chain) turned up a few times. This CDR3 has 15 amino acids. Trimming stripped 3 bases from V and 2 bases from J, with 13 bases between. Germline CDR1 and CDR2: MNHEY and SVGAGI. This specimen belongs to a study of blood T cells in healthy people across ages. PCR was performed a second time for about 7 to 12 cycles using a sample-barcoded 5' primer and a J-beta primer mix. TCRdb used MiXCR to reprocess the 5' RACE reads, holding one entry per CDR3 protein. The profile shows about 1.5 million distinct CDR3 sequences, about 45% of them singletons. J is TRBJ1-2 and V is TRBV6-5; possibly TRBD1 for D (5 bases). This TCR derives from a woman aged 18-30 years in good health. Sequenced material: blood. The CDR3 loop is CASSYGGAENYGYTF. CDR3 bases: TGTGCCAGCAGTTATGGAGGGGCGGAGAACTATGGCTACACCTTC.